The 26 T cell receptor beta chains reported below all come from one sample, sequenced in a study of cytomegalovirus exposure and HLA in healthy donors. A multiplex PCR was run with 60 Vbeta primers and 13 Jbeta primers. TCRdb's table, derived via immunoSEQ multiplex PCR, lists solely in-frame clones and lacks some. The sample lists approximately 150,000 clones; 80% to 90% were seen once. The specimen sequenced was PBMCs. The receptor source for this set is a woman between 25 and 40 years old in good health and CMV-seropositive.

The gene calls are TRBV6-1 and TRBJ1-5; unclear D gene. This CDR3 region has 13 residues. Germline V gene sequence: CDR1 MNHNS, CDR2 SASEGT. V was shortened by 7 bases and J by 2 bases, with 9 bases between the two germline ends. The CDR3, as DNA: TGTGCCAGCACCGCGGAGGGCAATCAGCCCCAGCATTTT. Encoded protein: CASTAEGNQPQHF.

This clone was counted ten times or more. DNA of the CDR3: TGTGCCAGCAGACCACGGACTAGCGGAACCTACGAGCAGTACTTC. Its translation: CASRPRTSGTYEQYF. The J gene is TRBJ2-7, the V gene TRBV2, with 10 bases aligning to TRBD2. Germline CDR1 reads SNHLY; CDR2 reads FYNNEI. The CDR3 has 15 residues. Trimming at V came to 6 bases and at J to 2 bases, leaving 7 bases not matched to a gene.

The chain combines TRBV7-8 with TRBJ2-7; TRBD1 matches at 10 bases. The CDR3 contains 17 residues. V lost 1 base, J lost 2 bases, and 8 bases stayed unmatched. Germline V gene data show CDR1 as SGHVS and CDR2 as FQNEAQ. This CDR3 is CASSLVGTGVIPYEQYF. For the CDR3, the DNA is TGTGCCAGCAGCTTAGTGGGGACAGGGGTGATTCCCTACGAGCAGTACTTC.

This chain connects TRBV7-9 to TRBJ2-5, with D possibly being TRBD1 (5 bases). CDR3 size: 14 residues. The ends were cut back, 4 bases at V and 2 bases at J, with 11 bases in the middle. CDR1 is SEHNR, CDR2 FQNEAQ, per germline (reference sequence). DNA of the CDR3: TGTGCCAGCAGCTCTACAGGATTACAAGAGACCCAGTACTTC. It encodes CASSSTGLQETQYF.

The chain uses TRBV9 and TRBJ1-1; D possibly corresponds to TRBD1 (5 bases). Germline lookup yields CDR1 SGDLS and CDR2 YYNGEE. There are 13 residues in the CDR3. V shed 3 bases and J shed 4 bases, with 10 bases lying between them. CDR3 DNA sequence: TGTGCCAGCAGCGCCCCGGGGGGCACTGAAGCTTTCTTT. Translating gives CASSAPGGTEAFF.

J is TRBJ2-5 and V is TRBV5-1; D ambiguous. Germline V gene data show CDR1 as SGHRS and CDR2 as YFSETQ. V was cut by 4 bases and J by 0 bases, with 10 bases left in between. This CDR3 contains 14 residues. CDR3 nucleotides: TGCGCCAGCAGCGTGGATATGTACCAAGAGACCCAGTACTTC. Its translation is CASSVDMYQETQYF.

V and J are TRBV7-8 and TRBJ2-1; 11 bases align to TRBD2. This CDR3 region has 16 residues. Germline assignment: CDR1 SGHVS and CDR2 FQNEAQ. V shed 2 bases and J 8 bases; nucleotides not matched to a gene: 8. CDR3 sequence (DNA): TGTGCCAGCAGCTTACGCCTACTAGCGGGGGCGGATGAGCAGTTCTTC. As protein: CASSLRLLAGADEQFF.

The V gene is TRBV7-8, the J gene TRBJ1-2; D remains ambiguous. In germline, CDR1 is SGHVS, CDR2 FQNEAQ. The V and J ends lost 5 bases and 4 bases respectively, with 20 bases between them. The CDR3 runs 16 residues. The CDR3 region has the DNA TGTGCCAGCAGCCACCAATCCCCGAGGGTGGGCTATGGCTACACCTTC. Translated: CASSHQSPRVGYGYTF.

The chain recombines TRBV11-2 with TRBJ2-1; D is possibly TRBD2 (6 bases). CDR1 SGHAT and CDR2 FQNNGV come from the germline V gene. The CDR3 is made up of 16 amino acids. V lost 1 base and J 0 bases, leaving 10 bases between the germline ends. CDR3 DNA sequence: TGTGCCAGCAGCTTAGTGCGGGGTGGCTCCTACAATGAGCAGTTCTTC. Translation gives CASSLVRGGSYNEQFF.

The chain has TRBV5-5 and TRBJ1-1; D not resolved. CDR1 is SGHKS and CDR2 is YYEKEE in the germline V gene (reference sequence). V lost 1 base and J 1 base, leaving 5 bases between the germline ends. The CDR3 is 13 amino acids. CDR3 amino acids: CASSLWQNTEAFF. CDR3 nucleotides: TGTGCCAGCAGCTTGTGGCAGAACACTGAAGCTTTCTTT.

The chain is built from TRBV2 and TRBJ1-1, with D possibly being TRBD1 (6 bases). The ends were cut back, 4 bases at V and 8 bases at J, with 11 bases in the middle. Germline V gives CDR1 SNHLY, CDR2 FYNNEI. There are 12 residues in the CDR3. CDR3 DNA: TGTGCCAGCAGTGGCAGGGGAGGGGAAGCTTTCTTT. Protein: CASSGRGGEAFF.

The J gene is TRBJ1-2, the V gene TRBV6-5; 9 bases are a match to TRBD1. After removal of 5 bases from V and 7 bases from J, the junction contained 8 bases not matched to a gene. The CDR3 consists of 14 residues. The germline CDR1 and CDR2 sequences are MNHEY and SVGAGI. The DNA of the CDR3 is TGTGCCAGCAGTCGTACAGGGGGCTCGGGTGGCTACACCTTC. As protein: CASSRTGGSGGYTF.

The V call is TRBV4-1, the J call TRBJ2-1; TRBD2 agrees at 7 bases. V lost 2 bases to trimming and J lost 0 bases; unmatched junction nucleotides: 4. This CDR3 is 16 amino acids long. Germline CDR1 is MGHRA and CDR2 is YSYEKL. As DNA, the CDR3 is TGCGCCAGCAGCCAAAGAGGCGGGGGCTCCTACAATGAGCAGTTCTTC. Translation gives CASSQRGGGSYNEQFF.

The chain employs TRBV16 and TRBJ2-7, with TRBD2 matching 10 bases. CDR3 length equals 14 residues. The germline V gene encodes CDR1 KGHSY and CDR2 FQNENV. V shed 5 bases, J shed 12 bases, and the junction held 13 bases outside the gene matches. This CDR3 is CASSFSPGTSDMYF. CDR3 bases: TGTGCCAGCAGCTTTAGCCCCGGGACTAGCGATATGTACTTC.

V gene TRBV5-1 combines with J gene TRBJ2-2; TRBD1 matches 9 bases. The V and J ends lost 4 bases and 3 bases, in that order; junction bases with no gene match: 7. Per the germline V gene, CDR1 is SGHRS and CDR2 is YFSETQ. The CDR3 loop spans 16 amino acids. The CDR3 nucleotides read TGCGCCAGCAGCCGGTGGGGACAGGGAGACACCGGGGAGCTGTTTTTT. Residues: CASSRWGQGDTGELFF.

The chain employs TRBV6-5 and TRBJ2-7; D gene ambiguous. This CDR3 has 11 residues. Trimming took off 4 bases at V and 4 bases at J, with 5 bases between the two ends. Per germline, CDR1 MNHEY and CDR2 SVGAGI. Here the CDR3 reads CASSSRYEQYF. The CDR3, as DNA: TGTGCCAGCAGTTCGAGGTACGAGCAGTACTTC.

This chain connects TRBV10-2 to TRBJ2-5; perhaps TRBD2 as D (6 bases). The CDR3 is 14 amino acids. Germline V CDR1 and CDR2: WSHSY, SAAADI. Trimming shortened V by 2 bases and J by 0 bases, and 7 bases separated the two germline ends. This chain's CDR3 is CASSEASDQETQYF. In DNA form, the CDR3 reads TGCGCCAGCAGTGAGGCTAGCGACCAAGAGACCCAGTACTTC.

In this sample, this clone turned up a few times. The chain is built from TRBV6-5 and TRBJ1-1, with D unclear. Deletions cut 1 base from V and 14 bases from J, with 26 bases between. The CDR3 runs to 16 residues. Germline V gene sequence: CDR1 MNHEY, CDR2 SVGAGI. In DNA form, the CDR3 reads TGTGCCAGCAGTTACTTAGCCTCCGGAGACCCTCTGAATTCCTTCTTT. Its protein is CASSYLASGDPLNSFF.

The chain links TRBV4-3 to TRBJ1-3; D might be TRBD1 (6 bases). Deletions cut 4 bases from V and 0 bases from J, with 22 bases between. The CDR3 spans 19 residues. CDR1 and CDR2 from the germline V gene are LGHNA and YSLEER. The CDR3 DNA sequence: TGCGCCAGCAGCCGTACTAGACCGGACAGCCAGCTCTCTGGAAACACCATATATTTT. As protein: CASSRTRPDSQLSGNTIYF.

The chain links TRBV9 to TRBJ1-2; TRBD1 aligns across 9 bases. Germline V CDR1 and CDR2: SGDLS, YYNGEE. The V and J ends lost 0 bases and 8 bases, in that order; junction bases with no gene match: 14. This CDR3 comprises 17 residues. CDR3 region: CASSVARGTGPFQGYTF. The CDR3 DNA is TGTGCCAGCAGCGTAGCCAGGGGGACAGGGCCCTTTCAAGGCTACACCTTC. The full variable domain, its missing parts supplied by reference TRBV9 and TRBJ1-2, is DSGVTQTPKHLITATGQRVTLRCSPRSGDLSVYWYQQSLDQGLQFLIQYYNGEERAKGNILERFSAQQFPDLHSELNLSSLELGDSALYFCASSVARGTGPFQGYTFGSGTRLTVV.

V gene TRBV6-6 combines with J gene TRBJ2-1; a weak D match, TRBD2 (7 bases). The CDR3 covers 14 residues. Per the germline V gene, CDR1 is MNHNY and CDR2 is SVGAGI (reference sequence). Between the trimmed V and J ends, which lost 4 bases and 6 bases, there was a span of 13 bases. CDR3 amino acids: CASSLVGGLNEQFF. Written as DNA, the CDR3 is TGTGCCAGCAGTTTGGTGGGGGGGCTCAATGAGCAGTTCTTC.

This clone was seen more than once but under ten times. The V and J genes are TRBV2 and TRBJ2-3; D may be TRBD2 (7 bases). This CDR3 is 14 amino acids long. Germline V gene lookup returns CDR1 SNHLY and CDR2 FYNNEI. Between the trimmed V and J ends, which lost 8 bases and 0 bases, there was a span of 12 bases. The CDR3 bases are TGTGCCAGCTTCGGCGGGGGCAGCACAGATACGCAGTATTTT. Protein product: CASFGGGSTDTQYF.

This clone is a singleton in its sample. The V gene is TRBV10-3, the J gene TRBJ1-1, with D hard to call. This CDR3 comprises 15 residues. CDR1 and CDR2 (germline): ENHRY, SYGVKD. Between the trimmed V and J ends, which lost 1 base and 2 bases, there was a span of 11 bases. Here the CDR3 reads CAISEFGGYNTEAFF. DNA for the CDR3: TGTGCCATCAGTGAGTTCGGAGGGTATAACACTGAAGCTTTCTTT.

The chain links TRBV30 to TRBJ1-5; a weak D match, TRBD1 (6 bases). The CDR3 consists of 13 residues. Germline V gene lookup returns CDR1 GTSNPN and CDR2 SVGIG (reference sequence). The CDR3 DNA sequence: TGTCCGAAAAGGGGGTTTTCGGGTCAGCCCCAGCATTTT. Its protein product is CPKRGFSGQPQHF. Looking up the rest from reference TRBV30 and TRBJ1-5 gives the full variable domain: SQTIHQWPATLVQPVGSPLSLECTVEGTSNPNLYWYRQAAGRGLQLLFYSVGIGQISSEVPQNLSASRPQDRQFILSSKKLLLSDSGFYLCPKRGFSGQPQHFGDGTRLSIL.

The chain has TRBV5-4 and TRBJ1-3; no clear D. Between the trimmed V and J ends, which lost 0 bases and 0 bases, there was a span of 10 bases. This CDR3 has 16 amino acids. Germline V gene sequence: CDR1 SGHNT, CDR2 YYREEE (reference sequence). The CDR3: CASSLVASSSGNTIYF. In nucleotides, the CDR3 is TGTGCCAGCAGCTTGGTAGCATCGAGCTCTGGAAACACCATATATTTT.

The chain couples TRBV30 to TRBJ1-1, with D possibly being TRBD1 (6 bases). The CDR3 sequence is 15 residues long. Between the trimmed V and J ends, which lost 1 base and 3 bases, there was a span of 15 bases. The germline V gene encodes CDR1 GTSNPN and CDR2 SVGIG (reference sequence). This chain's CDR3 is CAWSERQVTYTEAFF. The CDR3 DNA reads as TGTGCCTGGAGTGAGAGACAGGTGACGTACACTGAAGCTTTCTTT. Full variable domain (outside the CDR3, taken from reference TRBV30 and TRBJ1-1): SQTIHQWPATLVQPVGSPLSLECTVEGTSNPNLYWYRQAAGRGLQLLFYSVGIGQISSEVPQNLSASRPQDRQFILSSKKLLLSDSGFYLCAWSERQVTYTEAFFGQGTRLTVV.